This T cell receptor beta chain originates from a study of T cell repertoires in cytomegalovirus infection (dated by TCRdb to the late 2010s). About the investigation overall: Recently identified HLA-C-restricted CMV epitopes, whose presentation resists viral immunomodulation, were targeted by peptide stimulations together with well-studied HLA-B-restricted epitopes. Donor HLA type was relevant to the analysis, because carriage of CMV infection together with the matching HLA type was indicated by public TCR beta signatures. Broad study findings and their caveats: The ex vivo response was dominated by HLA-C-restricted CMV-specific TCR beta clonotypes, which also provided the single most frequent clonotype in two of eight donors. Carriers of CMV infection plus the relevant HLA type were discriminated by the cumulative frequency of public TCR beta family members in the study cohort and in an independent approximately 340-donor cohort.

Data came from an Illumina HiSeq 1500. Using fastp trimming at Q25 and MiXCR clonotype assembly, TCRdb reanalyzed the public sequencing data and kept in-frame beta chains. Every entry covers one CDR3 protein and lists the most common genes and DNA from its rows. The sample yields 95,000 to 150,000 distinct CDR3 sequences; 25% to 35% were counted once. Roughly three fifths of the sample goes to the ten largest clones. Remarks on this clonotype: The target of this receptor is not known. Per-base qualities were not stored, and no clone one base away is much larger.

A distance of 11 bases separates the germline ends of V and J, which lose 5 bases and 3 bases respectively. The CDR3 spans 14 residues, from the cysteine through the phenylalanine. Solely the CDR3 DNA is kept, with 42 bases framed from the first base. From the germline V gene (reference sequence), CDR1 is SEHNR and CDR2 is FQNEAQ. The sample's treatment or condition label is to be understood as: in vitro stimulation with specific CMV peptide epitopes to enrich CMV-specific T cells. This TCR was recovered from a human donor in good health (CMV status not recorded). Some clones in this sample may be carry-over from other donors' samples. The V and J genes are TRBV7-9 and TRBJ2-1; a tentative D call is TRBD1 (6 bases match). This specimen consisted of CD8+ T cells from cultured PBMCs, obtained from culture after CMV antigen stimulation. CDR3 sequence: CASSPDRIYNEQFF. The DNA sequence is TGTGCCAGCAGCCCGGACAGAATCTACAATGAGCAGTTCTTC.